The next 30 T cell receptor beta chains were all read from a single sample in a study of T cell responses to AZD1222 COVID-19 vaccine. Repertoires were generated with immunoSEQ multiplex PCR, while TCRdb's copy carries only in-frame clones and drops some. The sample holds roughly 120,000 clones; about 81% are singletons and the top ten take 4% to 5%. Material: peripheral blood, obtained on day 0 of AZD1222 vaccination. The receptor source for this set is an adult in good health.

This clone came up once. J is TRBJ2-5 and V is TRBV9, with unresolved D. Trimming stripped 3 bases from V and 0 bases from J, with 9 bases between. The CDR3 extends over 14 amino acids. Germline CDR1 SGDLS, CDR2 YYNGEE. CDR3 sequence: CASSAGSYQETQYF. The CDR3, as DNA: TGTGCCAGCAGCGCGGGCTCTTACCAAGAGACCCAGTACTTC.

This sequence joins TRBV24-1 and TRBJ1-2; D is possibly TRBD1 (6 bases). In germline, CDR1 is KGHDR, CDR2 SFDVKD. V was shortened by 5 bases and J by 5 bases, with 23 bases between the two germline ends. The CDR3 length is 17 residues. The chain's CDR3 is CATSGPAFGGRTYGYTF. The CDR3 nucleotides read TGTGCCACCAGTGGTCCAGCTTTTGGGGGCAGGACATATGGCTACACCTTC.

This rearrangement joins TRBV10-3 to TRBJ1-6; no clear D. Trimming stripped 6 bases from V and 6 bases from J, with 9 bases between. This CDR3 region has 13 residues. CDR1 ENHRY and CDR2 SYGVKD come from the germline V gene. The CDR3 nucleotides are TGTGCCATCAGCGGCGCCCTTAATTCACCCCTCCACTTT. It yields the protein CAISGALNSPLHF.

This clone appeared once. The chain is built from TRBV9 and TRBJ2-5, with D maybe TRBD1 (6 bases). The CDR3 totals 14 residues. Germline CDR1 and CDR2: SGDLS and YYNGEE. V was clipped by 4 bases and J by 5 bases, with 15 bases between them. CDR3 in amino acids: CASSTTGSLETQYF. The CDR3 region has the DNA TGTGCCAGCAGCACCACAGGGAGTCTGGAGACCCAGTACTTC.

Here the CDR3 reads CATSDFRGSVREQFF. The DNA for the CDR3 is TGTGCCACCAGTGATTTCAGGGGCTCAGTTAGGGAGCAGTTCTTC. V usage is TRBV24-1 and J usage is TRBJ2-1; D is possibly TRBD1 (6 bases). Trimming stripped 1 base from V and 10 bases from J, with 16 bases between. Germline CDR1 and CDR2: KGHDR and SFDVKD. The CDR3 is made up of 15 amino acids.

The genes are TRBV6-5 and TRBJ1-2; weak D call: TRBD1 (6 bases). The germline V gene has CDR1 MNHEY and CDR2 SVGAGI. Trimming stripped 1 base from V and 6 bases from J, with 9 bases between. This CDR3 has 13 amino acids. The CDR3 is CASSYLGQNGYTF. The DNA of the CDR3 is TGTGCCAGCAGTTACTTAGGACAGAATGGCTACACCTTC.

The table lists this clone with a few counts. The chain couples TRBV6-2 or TRBV6-3 to TRBJ2-5; D is possibly TRBD1 (6 bases). The CDR3 totals 15 residues. Germline values: CDR1 MNHEY, CDR2 SVGEGT. V was shortened by 0 bases and J by 1 base, with 9 bases between the two germline ends. The CDR3 DNA reads TGTGCCAGCAGTTACTCGCAGGGGACCCAAGAGACCCAGTACTTC. Residues: CASSYSQGTQETQYF.

The rearrangement joins TRBV13 to TRBJ2-1; 9 bases map to TRBD2. This CDR3 region has 16 residues. From germline, CDR1 is PRHDT and CDR2 FYEKMQ (reference sequence). V dropped 4 bases and J dropped 2; count of bases not matched to a gene: 6. The CDR3 DNA reads TGTGCCAGCAGCTCTTTAGCGGGGGATACCTACAATGAGCAGTTCTTC. It is translated as CASSSLAGDTYNEQFF.

The chain uses TRBV9 and TRBJ1-3; no clear D gene. The V end was cut by 3 bases, the J end by 8 bases, with 15 bases between. The CDR3 totals 14 residues. Germline V gene lookup returns CDR1 SGDLS and CDR2 YYNGEE. The CDR3 reads CASSAAPGKDTIYF. The CDR3 coding sequence is TGTGCCAGCAGCGCCGCGCCGGGGAAAGACACCATATATTTT.

The chain joins TRBV6-1 to TRBJ2-3, with a weak D call TRBD2 (6 bases). Trimming took off 4 bases at V and 1 base at J, with 15 bases between the two ends. CDR1 and CDR2 from the germline V gene are MNHNS and SASEGT. The length of the CDR3 is 16 residues. CDR3: CASSGRRRAGTDTQYF. The CDR3 DNA is TGTGCCAGCAGTGGCCGCCGGAGGGCCGGCACAGATACGCAGTATTTT.

J is TRBJ2-7 and V is TRBV6-2 or TRBV6-3; 7 bases are shared with TRBD1. Germline V gives CDR1 MNHEY, CDR2 SVGEGT. V lost 5 bases to trimming and J lost 7 bases; unmatched junction nucleotides: 14. This CDR3 contains 15 residues. CDR3 nucleotides: TGTGCCAGCAGTACCTGGGACAGCGGTTGGAGGGAGCAGTACTTC. Encoded protein: CASSTWDSGWREQYF.

The rearrangement links TRBV7-2 to TRBJ2-7; 10 nucleotides match TRBD2. CDR1 and CDR2 from the germline V gene are SGHTA and FQGNSA. There are 15 residues in the CDR3. After removal of 3 bases from V and 3 bases from J, the junction contained 5 bases not matched to a gene. The CDR3 sequence is CASSFRSGGDYEQYF. CDR3 DNA: TGTGCCAGCAGCTTTAGAAGCGGGGGGGACTACGAGCAGTACTTC.

The J gene is TRBJ1-5, the V gene TRBV5-8, with D maybe TRBD1 (6 bases). Germline CDR1 reads SGHTS; CDR2 reads YDEGEE. The V gene lost 1 base and the J gene lost 5 bases, with 13 bases spanning the gap. CDR3 length: 15 residues. CDR3 DNA sequence: TGTGCCAGCAGCTTGACAGGGACCCGGTATCAGCCCCAGCATTTT. Amino acids: CASSLTGTRYQPQHF.

This clone qualifies as medium-sized (0.01 to 0.1%). The genes are TRBV7-2 and TRBJ1-2; TRBD1 might be the D (6 bases). Trimming cost V 1 base and J 2 bases, with 14 bases left between them. The germline CDR1 and CDR2 sequences are SGHTA and FQGNSA. The CDR3 runs to 16 residues. CDR3 sequence reads: CASSLVAGVSNYGYTF. The CDR3 DNA sequence: TGTGCCAGCAGCTTAGTGGCAGGGGTGTCGAACTATGGCTACACCTTC. Looking up the rest from reference TRBV7-2 and TRBJ1-2 gives the full variable domain: GAGVSQSPSNKVTEKGKDVELRCDPISGHTALYWYRQSLGQGLEFLIYFQGNSAPDKSGLPSDRFSAERTGGSVSTLTIQRTQQEDSAVYLCASSLVAGVSNYGYTFGSGTRLTVV.

This sequence joins TRBV11-2 and TRBJ2-2; D is unclear. In germline, CDR1 is SGHAT, CDR2 FQNNGV. V was trimmed by 7 bases and J by 3 bases, leaving 6 bases between them. This CDR3 spans 12 amino acids. The CDR3 region is CASNPDTGELFF. CDR3 sequence (DNA): TGTGCCAGCAACCCGGACACCGGGGAGCTGTTTTTT.

The chain links TRBV5-1 to TRBJ1-1; possible D gene TRBD1, 5 bases. V lost 4 bases and J lost 3, with 10 bases in between. This CDR3 comprises 13 residues. CDR1 and CDR2 (germline): SGHRS, YFSETQ. CDR3 sequence: CASSRLQDTEAFF. The CDR3 region has the DNA TGCGCCAGCAGCCGACTACAGGACACTGAAGCTTTCTTT.

The rearrangement joins TRBV18 to TRBJ1-1; D gene uncertain. Per the germline V gene, CDR1 is KGHSH and CDR2 is LQKENI. The length of the CDR3 is 16 residues. V was clipped by 1 base and J by 1 base, with 13 bases between them. The DNA of the CDR3 is TGTGCCAGCTCACCACTGGTCGGCGGATCGAACACTGAAGCTTTCTTT. Encoded protein: CASSPLVGGSNTEAFF.

The chain uses TRBV7-2 and TRBJ2-3; D not resolved. Germline V gene lookup returns CDR1 SGHTA and CDR2 FQGNSA. The CDR3 spans 13 residues. The germline V and J ends were trimmed by 3 bases and 2 bases, with 6 bases remaining between them. The CDR3: CASSFQTTDTQYF. The CDR3 bases are TGTGCCAGCAGCTTCCAGACCACAGATACGCAGTATTTT.

The chain uses TRBV5-4 and TRBJ1-2, with a weak D call TRBD1 (6 bases). This CDR3 has 13 residues. The V gene's germline CDR1 is SGHNT and CDR2 YYREEE (reference sequence). V lost 4 bases to trimming and J lost 7 bases, with 14 bases between them. CDR3 nucleotide sequence: TGTGCCAGCAGCATAACAGGGAGGGGTGGCTACACCTTC. Protein: CASSITGRGGYTF.

The genes are TRBV4-1 and TRBJ1-2; unclear D gene. The CDR3 has 14 amino acids. With 3 bases removed from V and 7 bases from J, the gap between germline ends came to 15 bases. The germline CDR1 and CDR2 sequences are MGHRA and YSYEKL. CDR3 DNA: TGCGCCAGCAGCCAGGCCAACAGTATGCGTGGCTACACCTTC. This translates into CASSQANSMRGYTF.

A few counts support this clone. The chain is built from TRBV5-6 and TRBJ1-2, with no clear D. CDR1 is SGHDT and CDR2 is YYEEEE in the germline V gene. V dropped 3 bases and J dropped 5 bases, with 17 bases sitting between them. The CDR3 extends over 15 amino acids. The DNA for the CDR3 is TGTGCCAGCAGCTGGACGGAGTCAGAGACATATGGCTACACCTTC. Amino acid sequence: CASSWTESETYGYTF.

V usage is TRBV27 and J usage is TRBJ2-4; TRBD2 aligns across 7 bases. Germline V gene lookup returns CDR1 MNHEY and CDR2 SMNVEV (reference sequence). This CDR3 spans 14 amino acids. Trimming at V came to 6 bases and at J to 2 bases, leaving 4 bases not matched to a gene. CDR3 DNA: TGTGCCAGCAGGATGGGGGGGACCAAAAACATTCAGTACTTC. It codes for CASRMGGTKNIQYF.

The chain links TRBV19 to TRBJ1-2; 8 bases map to TRBD1. Unmatched junction bases numbered 9, after V lost 4 bases and J lost 8 bases. Germline V gene lookup returns CDR1 LNHDA and CDR2 SQIVND (reference sequence). The CDR3 contains 14 residues. CDR3 amino acids: CASSSGQGLWGYTF. The CDR3 DNA follows: TGTGCCAGTAGTAGTGGACAGGGATTATGGGGCTACACCTTC.

This chain joins TRBV7-2 and TRBJ2-1, with TRBD2 matching over 13 bases. This CDR3 has 19 residues. With 3 bases clipped from V and 6 bases from J, the junction kept 14 bases outside the gene matches. Per the germline V gene, CDR1 is SGHTA and CDR2 is FQGNSA. In DNA, the CDR3 is TGTGCCAGCAGCTTTACTAGCGGGGGGGCAGCGTTTCGCAGCAATGAGCAGTTCTTC. Protein: CASSFTSGGAAFRSNEQFF. The full variable domain, completed using reference TRBV7-2 and TRBJ2-1, is GAGVSQSPSNKVTEKGKDVELRCDPISGHTALYWYRQSLGQGLEFLIYFQGNSAPDKSGLPSDRFSAERTGGSVSTLTIQRTQQEDSAVYLCASSFTSGGAAFRSNEQFFGPGTRLTVL.

This chain uses TRBV6-2 or TRBV6-3 with TRBJ2-3, with D possibly TRBD1 on 6 matching bases. V shed 2 bases and J shed 5 bases, with 8 bases lying between them. The CDR3 contains 13 residues. Per the germline V gene, CDR1 is MNHEY and CDR2 is SVGEGT. The CDR3 reads CASSYRGIDTQYF. Here the CDR3 DNA reads TGTGCCAGCAGTTACAGGGGGATAGATACGCAGTATTTT.

The chain is built from TRBV7-2 and TRBJ1-2; 8 bases line up with TRBD1. The CDR3 is 13 residues long. The V segment lost 7 bases and the J segment 8 bases; nucleotides outside the gene matches: 9. CDR1 and CDR2 (germline): SGHTA, FQGNSA. This chain's CDR3 is CASNPDRDGGYTF. CDR3 DNA sequence: TGTGCCAGCAACCCGGACAGGGACGGCGGCTACACCTTC.

This clone was picked up one time. The CDR3 sequence: CASSLARLADSTDTQYF. The DNA of the CDR3 is TGTGCCAGCAGCTTAGCGCGACTAGCGGATAGCACAGATACGCAGTATTTT. The J gene is TRBJ2-3, the V gene TRBV7-8; TRBD2 aligns across 9 bases. V lost 0 bases, J lost 0 bases, and 4 bases stayed unmatched. CDR3 length: 17 residues. From germline, CDR1 is SGHVS and CDR2 FQNEAQ.

This clone was picked up a small number of times. The chain uses TRBV9 and TRBJ2-5; 13 nucleotides align to TRBD2. The CDR3 totals 16 residues. In germline, CDR1 is SGDLS, CDR2 YYNGEE. V shed 0 bases, J shed 4 bases, and the junction held 3 bases outside the gene matches. The CDR3 spells CASSVGTSGGAETQYF. The CDR3 region has the DNA TGTGCCAGCAGCGTAGGAACTAGCGGGGGGGCAGAGACCCAGTACTTC.

This chain connects TRBV18 to TRBJ1-1; 8 bases are shared with TRBD1. Losses at the gene ends were 1 base for V and 7 bases for J; bases not matched to a gene: 8. Germline V gene lookup returns CDR1 KGHSH and CDR2 LQKENI. The CDR3 loop spans 15 amino acids. The CDR3 reads CASSPRQGASGEAFF. The CDR3 coding sequence is TGTGCCAGCTCACCACGTCAGGGGGCATCGGGTGAAGCTTTCTTT.

The chain is built from TRBV11-2 and TRBJ1-1; no reliable D call. From germline, CDR1 is SGHAT and CDR2 FQNNGV. V shed 2 bases and J shed 1 base, with 8 bases lying between them. The CDR3 spans 14 residues. The CDR3 is CASSLTGGNTEAFF. The CDR3 DNA is TGTGCCAGCAGCTTAACCGGCGGGAACACTGAAGCTTTCTTT.